The T cell receptor beta chain described here comes from a study of T cells in tuberculosis (dated by TCRdb to the late 2010s). Study-wide context: To characterize T cells specific for the mycobacterial lipid antigen glucose monomycolate (GMM), the study used CD1B tetramers together with high-throughput TCR immunosequencing. PBMC from active tuberculosis patients were archived either before standard anti-tuberculosis treatment began or within 7 days of the start of that treatment. A South African clinical cohort compared IGRA-negative adolescents, IGRA-positive adolescents with latent tuberculosis and adults with active tuberculosis, around 10 per group.

With regard to this clone: Its antigen is not yet known. No clone much larger than this one lies a single base away; base qualities are absent.

The study at large found these results: Using GEM motif frequencies, a classifier achieved 60% to 70% accuracy, whereas a classifier built on the diverse GMM-specific repertoire got to 87% accuracy (AUROC more than 0.85). Which clinical samples got chosen depended on the availability of cryopreserved specimens, and the active tuberculosis cases were adults, whereas the controls were adolescents. Active tuberculosis TCR-alpha repertoires showed smaller mean NN-distances to GMM-specific TCRs than IGRA-negative controls, suggesting clonal expansion of these TCRs. Smaller NN-distances were partly driven by shorter CDR3-alpha lengths in active tuberculosis patients, and statistical significance was not reached for the TCR-beta difference.

The sample's time point label, in plain terms: new active TB diagnosis, blood taken before or within 7 days of starting treatment. The patients with active tuberculosis were newly diagnosed, HIV-seronegative South African adults aged 18 years or older. Confirmation of active tuberculosis was obtained by positive sputum smear microscopy and/or positive M. tuberculosis culture. Immunosequencing was performed on unsorted cryopreserved PBMC, with approximately 110,000 T cells per clinical donor covered on average. The immunoSEQ multiplex PCR assay was used to generate TCR libraries, with TCR-beta and/or TCR-alpha/delta assays applied to each sample. The amplified TCR libraries were sequenced on the Illumina high-throughput platform. In the paper's pipeline: Clustering and dimensionality reduction relied on pairwise TCRdist distances among GMM-specific receptors from T cells that were either sorted ex vivo or expanded in vitro. Each clinical repertoire received a mean NN-distance score, defined as the average TCRdist to the nearest 10% of tetramer-positive reference sequences. To compute GEM TCR motif frequency, the fraction of unique TCRs matching known GEM sequences by V/J usage and CDR3 length was calculated. Active tuberculosis was classified by linear discriminant analysis with leave-one-out cross-validation, implemented in scikit-learn. TCRdb stores this immuneACCESS table with in-frame sequences only. Part of the clones is absent; in the studies checked, under half of the shortfall reflects unresolved V genes, and no reason is known for the rest. From that table come the V and J calls and clone size; the DNA was used to work out D and trimming. This sample is represented by roughly 34,000 clones; nearly 90% of them were singletons. Of the sample, approximately 5.9% falls within the top ten clones.

The germline V gene (reference sequence) specifies SEHNR as CDR1 and FQNEAQ as CDR2. The CDR3, from cysteine to phenylalanine, totals 16 residues. Of all the DNA, just the CDR3 is kept, 48 bases in frame from base 1. Compared with germline, V lacks 5 bases and J lacks 1 base; bases without a gene match: 7. This receptor was identified in an adult with tuberculosis. The chain was built from TRBV7-9 and TRBJ2-1, with 8 central nucleotides matching TRBD2. The source material was PBMCs, sampled at tuberculosis diagnosis. This receptor carries the CDR3 CASSPSGGESYNEQFF. Read as DNA, the sequence is TGTGCCAGCAGCCCGAGCGGGGGCGAGTCCTACAATGAGCAGTTCTTC.